These T cell receptor beta chains were read from a single sample in a study of T cell responses to AZD1222 COVID-19 vaccine. The assay was immunoSEQ multiplex PCR, and TCRdb's table has in-frame clones only and misses some. Seen here are 95,000 to 150,000 clones, 75% to 90% observed once, and the top ten hold 3.1%. The sample in question was peripheral blood, obtained on day 0 of AZD1222 vaccination. These receptors all stem from an adult in good health. Both conserved end residues are part of each CDR3. D genes are given only for firm matches. Part of the rows lack a size; the others show once, few, many or a class for expanded clones.

TRBV2	-	TRBJ1-5	-	12	TGTGCCAGCAGCCCGAGCAATCAGCCCCAGCATTTT	CASSPSNQPQHF
TRBV5-1	-	TRBJ2-2	TRBD1	16	TGCGCCAGCAGCTTGGCCGGGACAGGGGTAGCCGGGGAGCTGTTTTTT	CASSLAGTGVAGELFF
TRBV7-9	once	TRBJ1-3	-	15	TGTGCCAGCAGCCCCGGCGGGGCCTCTGGAAACACCATATATTTT	CASSPGGASGNTIYF
TRBV19	medium-sized	TRBJ2-5	TRBD2	18	TGTGCCAGTAGTATCCGGGGACTAGCGGGAGGGCCCGGGGAGACCCAGTACTTC	CASSIRGLAGGPGETQYF
TRBV5-1	-	TRBJ1-1	-	14	TGCGCCAGCAGCTCGGGACGGGAGAACACTGAAGCTTTCTTT	CASSSGRENTEAFF
TRBV15	once	TRBJ2-2	-	15	TGTGCCACCAGCAGTGGCAGGAGGTACACCGGGGAGCTGTTTTTT	CATSSGRRYTGELFF
TRBV30	-	TRBJ1-1	-	13	TGTGCCTGGAGATTAGGGCTGAACACTGAAGCTTTCTTT	CAWRLGLNTEAFF
TRBV5-4	-	TRBJ2-1	-	15	TGTGCCAGCAGCTTTGGGGGGAGGACCTACAATGAGCAGTTCTTC	CASSFGGRTYNEQFF
TRBV27	-	TRBJ2-3	-	14	TGTGCCAGCAGTTTATCGAGGCCGATACTTTCGCAGTATTTT	CASSLSRPILSQYF
TRBV6-1	once	TRBJ2-5	-	17	TGTGCCAGCAGTGAAGCGGATGAGGGTCGCGGCCAAGAGACCCAGTACTTC	CASSEADEGRGQETQYF
TRBV5-6	-	TRBJ2-2	TRBD1	16	TGTGCCAGCAGCTCCCCGGGACAGGCGAACACCGGGGAGCTGTTTTTT	CASSSPGQANTGELFF
TRBV19	-	TRBJ1-4	TRBD1	16	TGTGCCAGTACCCCCCCGGGACAGGGATTCGAGGTAAAACTGTTTTTT	CASTPPGQGFEVKLFF
TRBV5-1	-	TRBJ2-1	TRBD2	16	TGCGCCAGCAGCTTGGGGAGCGGGAGGTTTTTGGATGAGCAGTTCTTC	CASSLGSGRFLDEQFF
TRBV3-1/TRBV3-2	-	TRBJ1-2	-	13	TGTGCCAGCAGCCTCGAGGGCCCCTATGGCTACACCTTC	CASSLEGPYGYTF